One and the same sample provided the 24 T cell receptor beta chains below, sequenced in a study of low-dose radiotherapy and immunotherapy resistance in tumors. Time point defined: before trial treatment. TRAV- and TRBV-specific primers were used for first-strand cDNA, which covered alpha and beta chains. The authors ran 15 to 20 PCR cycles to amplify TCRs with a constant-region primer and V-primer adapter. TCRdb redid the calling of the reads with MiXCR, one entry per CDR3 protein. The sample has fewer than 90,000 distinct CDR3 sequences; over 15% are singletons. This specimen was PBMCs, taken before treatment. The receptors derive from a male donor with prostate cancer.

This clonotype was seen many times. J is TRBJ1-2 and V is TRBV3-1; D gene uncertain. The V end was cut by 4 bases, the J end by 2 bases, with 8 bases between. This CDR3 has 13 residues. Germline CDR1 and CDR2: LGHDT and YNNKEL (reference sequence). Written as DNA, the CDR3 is TGTGCCAGCAGCCTTGGAGGGAACTATGGCTACACCTTC. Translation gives CASSLGGNYGYTF.

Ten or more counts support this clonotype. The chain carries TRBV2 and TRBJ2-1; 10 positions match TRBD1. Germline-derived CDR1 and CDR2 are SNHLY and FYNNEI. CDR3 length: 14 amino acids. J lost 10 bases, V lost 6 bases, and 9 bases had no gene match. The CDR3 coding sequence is TGTGCCAGCAGGTCCGGGACAGGGGTCGGAGAGCAGTTCTTC. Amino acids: CASRSGTGVGEQFF.

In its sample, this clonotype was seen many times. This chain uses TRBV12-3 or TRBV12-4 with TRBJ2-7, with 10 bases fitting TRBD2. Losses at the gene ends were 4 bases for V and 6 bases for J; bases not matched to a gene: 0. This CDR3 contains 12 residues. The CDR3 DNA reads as TGTGCCAGCAGTTGGACTAGCGGCGAGCAGTACTTC. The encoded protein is CASSWTSGEQYF.

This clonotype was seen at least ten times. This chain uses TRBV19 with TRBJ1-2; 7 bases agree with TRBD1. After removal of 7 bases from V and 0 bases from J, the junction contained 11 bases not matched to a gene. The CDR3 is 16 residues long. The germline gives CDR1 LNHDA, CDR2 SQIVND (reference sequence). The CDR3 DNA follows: TGTGCCAGTACCCATGGGGACAGAACTGCTAACTATGGCTACACCTTC. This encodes CASTHGDRTANYGYTF.

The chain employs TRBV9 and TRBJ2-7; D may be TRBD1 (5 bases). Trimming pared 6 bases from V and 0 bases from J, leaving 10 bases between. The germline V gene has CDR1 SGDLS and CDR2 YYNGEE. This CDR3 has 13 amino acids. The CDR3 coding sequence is TGTGCCAGCACCCAGGGAAGCTCCTACGAGCAGTACTTC. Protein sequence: CASTQGSSYEQYF.

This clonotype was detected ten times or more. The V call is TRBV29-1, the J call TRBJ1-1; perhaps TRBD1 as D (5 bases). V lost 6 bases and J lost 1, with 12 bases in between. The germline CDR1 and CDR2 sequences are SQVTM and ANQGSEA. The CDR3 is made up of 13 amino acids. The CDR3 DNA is TGCAGCGTCACGGGACGGGAGAACACTGAAGCTTTCTTT. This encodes CSVTGRENTEAFF. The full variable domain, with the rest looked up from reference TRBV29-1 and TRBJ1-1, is SAVISQKPSRDICQRGTSLTIQCQVDSQVTMMFWYRQQPGQSLTLIATANQGSEATYESGFVIDKFPISRPNLTFSTLTVSNMSPEDSSIYLCSVTGRENTEAFFGQGTRLTVV.

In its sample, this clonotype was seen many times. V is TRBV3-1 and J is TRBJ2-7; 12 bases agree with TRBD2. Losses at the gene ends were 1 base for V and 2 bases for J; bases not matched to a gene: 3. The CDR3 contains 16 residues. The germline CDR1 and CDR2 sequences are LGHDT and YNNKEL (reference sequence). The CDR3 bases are TGTGCCAGCAGCCAAGGGAGGACTAGCGGGACCTACGAGCAGTACTTC. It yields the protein CASSQGRTSGTYEQYF.

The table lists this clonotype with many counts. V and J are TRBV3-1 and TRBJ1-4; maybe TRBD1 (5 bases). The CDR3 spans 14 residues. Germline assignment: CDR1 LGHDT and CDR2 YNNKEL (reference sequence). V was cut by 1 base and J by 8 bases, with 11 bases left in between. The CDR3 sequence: CASSQGQGAEKLFF. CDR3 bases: TGTGCCAGCAGCCAAGGGCAGGGCGCGGAAAAACTGTTTTTT.

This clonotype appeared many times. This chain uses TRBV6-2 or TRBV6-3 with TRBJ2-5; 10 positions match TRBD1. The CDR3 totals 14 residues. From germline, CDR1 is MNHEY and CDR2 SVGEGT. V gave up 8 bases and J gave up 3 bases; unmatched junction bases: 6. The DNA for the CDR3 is TGTGCCAGCGACAGGGGGCTAACCAAAGAGACCCAGTACTTC. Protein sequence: CASDRGLTKETQYF.

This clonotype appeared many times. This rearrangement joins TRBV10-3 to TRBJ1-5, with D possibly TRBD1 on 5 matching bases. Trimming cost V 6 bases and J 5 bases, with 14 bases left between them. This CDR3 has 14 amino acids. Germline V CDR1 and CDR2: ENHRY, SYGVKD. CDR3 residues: CAIRGPGTDQPQHF. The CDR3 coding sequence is TGTGCCATCAGGGGGCCAGGGACGGATCAGCCCCAGCATTTT.

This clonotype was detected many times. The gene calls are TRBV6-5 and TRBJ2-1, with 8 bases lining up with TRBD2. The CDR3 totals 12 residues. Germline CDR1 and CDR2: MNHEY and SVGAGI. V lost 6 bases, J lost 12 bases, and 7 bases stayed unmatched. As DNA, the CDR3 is TGTGCCAGCAGCACGACTAGCGCATGGCAGTTCTTC. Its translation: CASSTTSAWQFF.

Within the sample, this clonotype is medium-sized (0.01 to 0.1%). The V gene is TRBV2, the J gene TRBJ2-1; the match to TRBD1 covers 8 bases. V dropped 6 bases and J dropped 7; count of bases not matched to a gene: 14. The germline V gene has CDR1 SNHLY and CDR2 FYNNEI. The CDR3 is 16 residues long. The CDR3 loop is CASSPNDRGVFNEQFF. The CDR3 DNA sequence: TGTGCCAGCAGCCCCAACGACAGGGGTGTTTTTAATGAGCAGTTCTTC.

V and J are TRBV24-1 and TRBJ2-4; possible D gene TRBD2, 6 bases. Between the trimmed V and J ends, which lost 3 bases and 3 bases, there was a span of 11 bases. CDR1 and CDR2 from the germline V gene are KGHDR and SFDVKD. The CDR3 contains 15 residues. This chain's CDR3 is CATSDPGGDKNIQYF. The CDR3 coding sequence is TGTGCCACCAGTGATCCAGGCGGGGACAAAAACATTCAGTACTTC.

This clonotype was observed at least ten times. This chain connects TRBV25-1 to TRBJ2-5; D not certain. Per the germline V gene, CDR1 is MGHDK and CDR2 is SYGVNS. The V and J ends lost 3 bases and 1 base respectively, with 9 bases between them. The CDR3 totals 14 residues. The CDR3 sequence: CASSEWGSQETQYF. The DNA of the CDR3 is TGTGCCAGCAGTGAGTGGGGATCCCAAGAGACCCAGTACTTC.

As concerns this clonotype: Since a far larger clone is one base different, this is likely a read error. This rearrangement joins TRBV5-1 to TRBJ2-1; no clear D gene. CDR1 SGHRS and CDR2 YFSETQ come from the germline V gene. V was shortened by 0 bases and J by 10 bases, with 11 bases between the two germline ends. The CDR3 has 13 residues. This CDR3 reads CASSLVGSGEQFF. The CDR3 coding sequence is TGCGCCAGCAGCTTGGTGGGGTCTGGCGAGCAGTTCTTC. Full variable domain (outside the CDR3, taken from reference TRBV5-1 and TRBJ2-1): KAGVTQTPRYLIKTRGQQVTLSCSPISGHRSVSWYQQTPGQGLQFLFEYFSETQRNKGNFPGRFSGRQFSNSRSEMNVSTLELGDSALYLCASSLVGSGEQFFGPGTRLTVL.

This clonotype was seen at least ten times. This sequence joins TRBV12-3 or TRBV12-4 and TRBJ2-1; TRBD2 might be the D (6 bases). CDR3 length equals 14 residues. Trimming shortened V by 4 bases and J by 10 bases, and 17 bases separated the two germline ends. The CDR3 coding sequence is TGTGCCAGCAGTTCCATGGGACTCCGGACAGAGCAGTTCTTC. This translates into CASSSMGLRTEQFF.

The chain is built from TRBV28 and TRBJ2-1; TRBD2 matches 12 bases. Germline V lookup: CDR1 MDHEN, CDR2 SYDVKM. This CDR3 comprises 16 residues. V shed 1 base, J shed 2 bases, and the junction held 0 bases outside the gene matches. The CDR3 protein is CASSLSSGRAYNEQFF. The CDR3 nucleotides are TGTGCCAGCAGTTTATCTAGCGGGAGGGCCTACAATGAGCAGTTCTTC.

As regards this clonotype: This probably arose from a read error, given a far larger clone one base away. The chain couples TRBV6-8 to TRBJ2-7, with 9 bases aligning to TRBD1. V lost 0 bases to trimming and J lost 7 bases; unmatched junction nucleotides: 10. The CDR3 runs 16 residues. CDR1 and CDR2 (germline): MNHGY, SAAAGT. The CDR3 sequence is CASSYSGTGTYNEQYF. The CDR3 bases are TGTGCCAGCAGTTACTCCGGGACAGGGACCTACAATGAGCAGTACTTC.

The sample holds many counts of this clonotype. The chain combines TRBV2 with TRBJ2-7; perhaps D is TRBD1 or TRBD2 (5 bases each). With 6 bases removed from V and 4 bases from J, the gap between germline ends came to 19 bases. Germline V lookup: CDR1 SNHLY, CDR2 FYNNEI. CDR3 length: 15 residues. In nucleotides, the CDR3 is TGTGCCAGCAGCCAGGACTCGCACGGGACGTACGAGCAGTACTTC. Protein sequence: CASSQDSHGTYEQYF.

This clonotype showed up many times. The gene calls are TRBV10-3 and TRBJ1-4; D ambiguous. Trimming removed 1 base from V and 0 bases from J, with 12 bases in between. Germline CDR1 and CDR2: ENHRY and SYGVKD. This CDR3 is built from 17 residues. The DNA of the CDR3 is TGTGCCATCAGTGAGTTCGGTTCGGCAGCAACTAATGAAAAACTGTTTTTT. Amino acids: CAISEFGSAATNEKLFF.

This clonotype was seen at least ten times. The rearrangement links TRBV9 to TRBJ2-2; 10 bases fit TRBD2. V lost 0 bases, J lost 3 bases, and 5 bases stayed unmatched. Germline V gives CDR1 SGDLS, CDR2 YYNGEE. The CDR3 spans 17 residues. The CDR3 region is CASSVALAGAYTGELFF. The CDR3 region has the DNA TGTGCCAGCAGCGTAGCCCTAGCGGGGGCCTACACCGGGGAGCTGTTTTTT. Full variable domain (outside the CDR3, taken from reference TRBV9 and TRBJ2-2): DSGVTQTPKHLITATGQRVTLRCSPRSGDLSVYWYQQSLDQGLQFLIQYYNGEERAKGNILERFSAQQFPDLHSELNLSSLELGDSALYFCASSVALAGAYTGELFFGEGSRLTVL.

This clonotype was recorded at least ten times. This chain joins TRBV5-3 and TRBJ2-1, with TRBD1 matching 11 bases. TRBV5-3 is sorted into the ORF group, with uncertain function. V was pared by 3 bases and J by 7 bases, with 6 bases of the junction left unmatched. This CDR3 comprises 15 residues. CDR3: CARSCGQGAWNEQFF. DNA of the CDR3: TGTGCCAGAAGCTGCGGACAGGGGGCATGGAATGAGCAGTTCTTC.

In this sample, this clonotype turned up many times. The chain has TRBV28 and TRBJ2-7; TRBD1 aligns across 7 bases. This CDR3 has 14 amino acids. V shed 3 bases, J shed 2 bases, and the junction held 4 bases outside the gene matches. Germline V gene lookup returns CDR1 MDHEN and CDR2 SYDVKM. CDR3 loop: CASSFTGQTYEQYF. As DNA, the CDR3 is TGTGCCAGCAGTTTCACGGGACAGACCTACGAGCAGTACTTC. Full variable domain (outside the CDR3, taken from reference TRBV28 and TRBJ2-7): DVKVTQSSRYLVKRTGEKVFLECVQDMDHENMFWYRQDPGLGLRLIYFSYDVKMKEKGDIPEGYSVSREKKERFSLILESASTNQTSMYLCASSFTGQTYEQYFGPGTRLTVT.

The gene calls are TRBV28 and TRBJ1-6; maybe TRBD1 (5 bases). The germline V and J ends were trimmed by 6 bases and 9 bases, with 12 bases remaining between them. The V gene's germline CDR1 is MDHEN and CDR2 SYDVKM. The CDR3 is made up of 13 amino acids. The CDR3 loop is CASSLEGTSPLHF. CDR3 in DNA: TGTGCCAGCAGCCTCGAGGGGACTTCACCCCTCCACTTT.